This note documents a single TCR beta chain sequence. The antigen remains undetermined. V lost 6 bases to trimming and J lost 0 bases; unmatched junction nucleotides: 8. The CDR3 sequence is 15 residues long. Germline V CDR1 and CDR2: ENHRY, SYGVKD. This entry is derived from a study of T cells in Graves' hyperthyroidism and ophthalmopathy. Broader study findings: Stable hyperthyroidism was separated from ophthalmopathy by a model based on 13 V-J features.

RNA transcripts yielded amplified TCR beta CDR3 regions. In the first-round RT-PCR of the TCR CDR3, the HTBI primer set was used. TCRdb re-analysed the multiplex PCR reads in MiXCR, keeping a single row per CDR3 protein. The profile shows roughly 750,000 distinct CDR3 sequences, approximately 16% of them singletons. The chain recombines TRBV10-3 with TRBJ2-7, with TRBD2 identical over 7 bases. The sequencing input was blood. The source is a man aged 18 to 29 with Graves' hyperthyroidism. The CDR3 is CAIRSGGSSSYEQYF. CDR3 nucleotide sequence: TGTGCCATCAGGTCGGGCGGGAGCTCCTCCTACGAGCAGTACTTC.